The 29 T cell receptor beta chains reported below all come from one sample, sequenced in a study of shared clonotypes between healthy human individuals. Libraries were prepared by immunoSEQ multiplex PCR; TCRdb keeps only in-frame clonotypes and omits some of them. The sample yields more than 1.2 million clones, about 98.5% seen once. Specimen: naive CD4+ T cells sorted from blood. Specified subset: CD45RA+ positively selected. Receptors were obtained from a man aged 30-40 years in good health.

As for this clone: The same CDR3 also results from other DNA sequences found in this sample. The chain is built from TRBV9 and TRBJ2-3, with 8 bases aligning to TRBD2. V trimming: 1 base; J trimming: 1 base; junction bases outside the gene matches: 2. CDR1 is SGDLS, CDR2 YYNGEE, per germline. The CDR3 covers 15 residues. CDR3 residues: CASSVTSGRTDTQYF. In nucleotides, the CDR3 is TGTGCCAGCAGCGTAACTAGCGGACGCACAGATACGCAGTATTTT.

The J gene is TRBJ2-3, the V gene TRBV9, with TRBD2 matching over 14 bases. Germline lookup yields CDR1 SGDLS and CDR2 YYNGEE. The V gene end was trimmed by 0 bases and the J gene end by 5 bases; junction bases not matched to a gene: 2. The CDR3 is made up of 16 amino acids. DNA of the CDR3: TGTGCCAGCAGCGTAGTTGGGACTAGCGGGAGAGATACGCAGTATTTT. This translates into CASSVVGTSGRDTQYF.

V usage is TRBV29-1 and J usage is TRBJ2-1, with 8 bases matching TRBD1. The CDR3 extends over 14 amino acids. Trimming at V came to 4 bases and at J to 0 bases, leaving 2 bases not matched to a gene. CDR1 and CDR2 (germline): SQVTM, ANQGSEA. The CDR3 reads CSVAGQVSYNEQFF. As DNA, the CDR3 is TGCAGCGTTGCGGGACAGGTCTCCTACAATGAGCAGTTCTTC.

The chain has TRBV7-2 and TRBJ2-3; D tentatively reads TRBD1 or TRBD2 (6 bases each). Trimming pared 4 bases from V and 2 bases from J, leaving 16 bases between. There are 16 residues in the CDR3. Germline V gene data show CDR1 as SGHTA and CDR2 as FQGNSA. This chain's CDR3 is CASSSPEGGVTDTQYF. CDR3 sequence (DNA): TGTGCCAGCAGCTCTCCCGAGGGGGGAGTCACAGATACGCAGTATTTT.

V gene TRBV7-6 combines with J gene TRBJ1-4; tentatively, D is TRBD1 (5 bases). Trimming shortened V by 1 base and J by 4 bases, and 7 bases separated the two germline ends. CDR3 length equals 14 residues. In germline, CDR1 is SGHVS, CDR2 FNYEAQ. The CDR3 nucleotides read TGTGCCAGCAGCTTAGTCCAGGGTAATGAAAAACTGTTTTTT. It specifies CASSLVQGNEKLFF. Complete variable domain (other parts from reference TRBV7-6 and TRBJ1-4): GAGVSQSPRYKVTKRGQDVALRCDPISGHVSLYWYRQALGQGPEFLTYFNYEAQQDKSGLPNDRFSAERPEGSISTLTIQRTEQRDSAMYRCASSLVQGNEKLFFGSGTQLSVL.

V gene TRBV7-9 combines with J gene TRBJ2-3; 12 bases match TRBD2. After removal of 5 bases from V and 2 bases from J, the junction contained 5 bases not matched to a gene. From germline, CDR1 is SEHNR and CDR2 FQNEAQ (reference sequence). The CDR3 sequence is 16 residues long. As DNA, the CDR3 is TGTGCCAGCAGCCGTCGGACTAGCGGGGTCACAGATACGCAGTATTTT. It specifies CASSRRTSGVTDTQYF.

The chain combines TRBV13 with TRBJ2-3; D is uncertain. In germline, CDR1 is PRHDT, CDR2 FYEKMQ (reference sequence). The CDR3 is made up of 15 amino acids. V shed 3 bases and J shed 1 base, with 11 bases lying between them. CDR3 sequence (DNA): TGTGCCAGCAGCTTTTGGGGTAAAGGCACAGATACGCAGTATTTT. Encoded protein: CASSFWGKGTDTQYF.

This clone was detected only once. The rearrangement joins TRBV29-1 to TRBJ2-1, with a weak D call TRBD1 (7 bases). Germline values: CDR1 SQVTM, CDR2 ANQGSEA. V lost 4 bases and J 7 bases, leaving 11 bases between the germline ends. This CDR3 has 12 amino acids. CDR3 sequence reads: CSVVTGTNEQFF. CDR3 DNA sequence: TGCAGCGTTGTGACAGGGACTAATGAGCAGTTCTTC.

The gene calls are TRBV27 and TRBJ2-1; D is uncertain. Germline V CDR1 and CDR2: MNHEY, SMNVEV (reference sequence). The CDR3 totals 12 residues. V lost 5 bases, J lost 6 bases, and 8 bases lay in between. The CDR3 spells CASSALRNEQFF. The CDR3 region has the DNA TGTGCCAGCAGTGCTCTTCGCAATGAGCAGTTCTTC.

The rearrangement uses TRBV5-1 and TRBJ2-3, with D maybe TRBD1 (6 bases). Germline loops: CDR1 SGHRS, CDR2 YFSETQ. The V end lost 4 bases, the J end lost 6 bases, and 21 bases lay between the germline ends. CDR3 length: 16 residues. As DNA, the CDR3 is TGCGCCAGCAGCCGTCCGGGACCAGGGGTTGTGGATACGCAGTATTTT. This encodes CASSRPGPGVVDTQYF.

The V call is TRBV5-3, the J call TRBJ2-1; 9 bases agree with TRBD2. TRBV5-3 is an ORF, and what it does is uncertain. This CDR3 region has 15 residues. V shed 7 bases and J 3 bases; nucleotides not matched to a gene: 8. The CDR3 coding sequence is TGTGCCAGAGGTATTAGCGGGAGATTCTACAATGAGCAGTTCTTC. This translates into CARGISGRFYNEQFF.

CDR3 nucleotide sequence: TGTGCCAGCAGTTACGGGGACAGGGCCCTGAACACTGAAGCTTTCTTT. Protein product: CASSYGDRALNTEAFF. J is TRBJ1-1 and V is TRBV6-6; TRBD1 matches at 9 bases. This CDR3 is 16 amino acids long. Germline V lookup: CDR1 MNHNY, CDR2 SVGAGI (reference sequence). The ends lost 2 bases at V and 0 bases at J; junction bases unmatched: 4.

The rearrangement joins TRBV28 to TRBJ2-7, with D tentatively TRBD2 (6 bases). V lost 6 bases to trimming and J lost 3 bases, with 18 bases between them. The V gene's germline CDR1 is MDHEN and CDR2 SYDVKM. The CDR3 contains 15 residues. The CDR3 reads CASSPEGRFNYEQYF. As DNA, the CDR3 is TGTGCCAGCAGCCCGGAGGGCCGGTTCAACTACGAGCAGTACTTC.

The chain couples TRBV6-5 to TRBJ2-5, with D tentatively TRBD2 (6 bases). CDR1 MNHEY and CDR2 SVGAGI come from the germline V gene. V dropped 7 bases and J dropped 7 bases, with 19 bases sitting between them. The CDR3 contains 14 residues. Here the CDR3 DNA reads TGTGCCAGCACCTTGGGACTCCGGGGCGGGACCCAGTACTTC. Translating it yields CASTLGLRGGTQYF.

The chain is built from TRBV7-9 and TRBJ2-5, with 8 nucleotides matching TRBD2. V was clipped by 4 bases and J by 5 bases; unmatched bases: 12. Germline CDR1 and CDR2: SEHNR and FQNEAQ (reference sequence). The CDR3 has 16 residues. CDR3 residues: CASSSPLTPGGETQYF. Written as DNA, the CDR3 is TGTGCCAGCAGCTCACCCCTAACTCCGGGAGGGGAGACCCAGTACTTC.

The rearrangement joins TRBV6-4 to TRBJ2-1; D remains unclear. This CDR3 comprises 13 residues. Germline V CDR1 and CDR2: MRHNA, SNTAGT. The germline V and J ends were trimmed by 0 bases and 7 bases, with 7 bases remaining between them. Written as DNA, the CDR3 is TGTGCCAGCAGTGACTCCCCCCTTAATGAGCAGTTCTTC. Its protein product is CASSDSPLNEQFF.

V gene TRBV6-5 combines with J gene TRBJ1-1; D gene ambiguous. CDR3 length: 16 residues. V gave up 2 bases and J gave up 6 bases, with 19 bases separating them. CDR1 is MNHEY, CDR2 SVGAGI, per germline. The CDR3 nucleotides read TGTGCCAGCAGTTACCAGCCCGCAGGCGGCAGGTCTGAAGCTTTCTTT. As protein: CASSYQPAGGRSEAFF.

DNA for the CDR3: TGTGCCAGCAGAATTCGGACTAGCGGATACAATGAGCAGTTCTTC. It specifies CASRIRTSGYNEQFF. The chain carries TRBV28 and TRBJ2-1; 10 bases agree with TRBD2. Germline V CDR1 and CDR2: MDHEN, SYDVKM. V gave up 6 bases and J gave up 4 bases; unmatched junction bases: 6. The CDR3 is made up of 15 amino acids.

In DNA, the CDR3 is TGTGCCAGCAGTGACTGGACAGGTGGGGTCTACGAGCAGTACTTC. Protein: CASSDWTGGVYEQYF. This chain uses TRBV25-1 with TRBJ2-7; TRBD1 matches 7 bases. The germline CDR1 and CDR2 sequences are MGHDK and SYGVNS. The CDR3 is 15 residues long. V lost 3 bases and J lost 3; bases outside the gene matches: 8.

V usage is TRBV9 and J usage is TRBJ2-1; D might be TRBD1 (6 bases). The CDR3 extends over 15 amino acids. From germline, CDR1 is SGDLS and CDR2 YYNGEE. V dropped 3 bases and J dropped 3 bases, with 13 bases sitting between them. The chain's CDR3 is CASSATGGNYNEQFF. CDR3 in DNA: TGTGCCAGCAGCGCGACAGGAGGTAACTACAATGAGCAGTTCTTC. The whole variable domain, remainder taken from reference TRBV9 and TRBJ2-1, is DSGVTQTPKHLITATGQRVTLRCSPRSGDLSVYWYQQSLDQGLQFLIQYYNGEERAKGNILERFSAQQFPDLHSELNLSSLELGDSALYFCASSATGGNYNEQFFGPGTRLTVL.

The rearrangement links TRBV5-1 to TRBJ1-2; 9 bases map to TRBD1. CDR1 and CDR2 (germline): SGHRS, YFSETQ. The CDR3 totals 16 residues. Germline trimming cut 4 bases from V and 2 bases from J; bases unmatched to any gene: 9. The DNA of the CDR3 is TGCGCCAGCAGCGCGGGACAGGGATTGCAGAACTATGGCTACACCTTC. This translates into CASSAGQGLQNYGYTF.

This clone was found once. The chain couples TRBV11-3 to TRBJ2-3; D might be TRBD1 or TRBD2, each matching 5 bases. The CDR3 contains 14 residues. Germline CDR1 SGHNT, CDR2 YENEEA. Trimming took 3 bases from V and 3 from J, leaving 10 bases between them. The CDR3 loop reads CASSLGEGTDTQYF. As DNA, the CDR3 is TGTGCCAGCAGCTTGGGGGAAGGTACAGATACGCAGTATTTT.

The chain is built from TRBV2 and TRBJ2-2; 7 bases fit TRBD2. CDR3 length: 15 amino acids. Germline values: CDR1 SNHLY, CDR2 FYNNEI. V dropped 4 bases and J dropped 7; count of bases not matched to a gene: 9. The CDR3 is CASSGGGRSFGELFF. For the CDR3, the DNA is TGTGCCAGCAGTGGTGGCGGGAGATCTTTCGGGGAGCTGTTTTTT.

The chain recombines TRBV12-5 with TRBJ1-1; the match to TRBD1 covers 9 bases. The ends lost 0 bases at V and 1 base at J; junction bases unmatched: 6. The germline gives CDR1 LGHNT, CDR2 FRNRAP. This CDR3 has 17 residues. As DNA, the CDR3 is TGTGCTAGTGGTTTGGTACTCGGGACAGGGTCGAACACTGAAGCTTTCTTT. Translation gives CASGLVLGTGSNTEAFF.

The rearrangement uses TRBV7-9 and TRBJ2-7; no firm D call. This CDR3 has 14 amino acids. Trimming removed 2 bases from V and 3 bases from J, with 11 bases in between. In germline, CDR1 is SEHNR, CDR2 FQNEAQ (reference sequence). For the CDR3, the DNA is TGTGCCAGCAGCTTATCGTTGGGTGGCTACGAGCAGTACTTC. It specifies CASSLSLGGYEQYF. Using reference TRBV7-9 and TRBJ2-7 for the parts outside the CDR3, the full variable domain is DTGVSQNPRHKITKRGQNVTFRCDPISEHNRLYWYRQTLGQGPEFLTYFQNEAQLEKSRLLSDRFSAERPKGSFSTLEIQRTEQGDSAMYLCASSLSLGGYEQYFGPGTRLTVT.

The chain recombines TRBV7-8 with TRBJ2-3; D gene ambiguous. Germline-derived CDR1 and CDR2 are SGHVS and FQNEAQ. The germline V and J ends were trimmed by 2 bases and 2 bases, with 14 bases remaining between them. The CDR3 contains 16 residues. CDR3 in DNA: TGTGCCAGCAGCTTACTCGTGCTCAGACACACAGATACGCAGTATTTT. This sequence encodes CASSLLVLRHTDTQYF.

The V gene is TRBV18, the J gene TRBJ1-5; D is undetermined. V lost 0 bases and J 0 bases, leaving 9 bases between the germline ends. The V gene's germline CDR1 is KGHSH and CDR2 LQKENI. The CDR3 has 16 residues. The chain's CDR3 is CASSPPGSDSNQPQHF. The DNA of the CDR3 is TGTGCCAGCTCACCACCGGGATCTGATAGCAATCAGCCCCAGCATTTT.

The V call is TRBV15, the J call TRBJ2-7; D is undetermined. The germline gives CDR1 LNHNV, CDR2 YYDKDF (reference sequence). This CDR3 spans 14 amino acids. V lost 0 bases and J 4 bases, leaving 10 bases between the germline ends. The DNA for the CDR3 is TGTGCCACCAGCAGAGATGGATCTAATTACGAGCAGTACTTC. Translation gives CATSRDGSNYEQYF. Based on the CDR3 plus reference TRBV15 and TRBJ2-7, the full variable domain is DAMVIQNPRYQVTQFGKPVTLSCSQTLNHNVMYWYQQKSSQAPKLLFHYYDKDFNNEADTPDNFQSRRPNTSFCFLDIRSPGLGDTAMYLCATSRDGSNYEQYFGPGTRLTVT.

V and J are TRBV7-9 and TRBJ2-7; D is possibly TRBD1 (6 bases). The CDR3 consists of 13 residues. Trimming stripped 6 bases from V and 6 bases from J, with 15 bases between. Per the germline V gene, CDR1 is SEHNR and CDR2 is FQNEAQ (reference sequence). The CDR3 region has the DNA TGTGCCAGCAGTCAGATCGAGACAGGCGAGCAGTACTTC. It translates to CASSQIETGEQYF.